This record concerns one T cell receptor beta chain sequence. The data stem from a study of blood T cell repertoires in COVID-19. The wider study: Researchers got acute and convalescent COVID-19 samples from the United States, Italy and Spain. T cells, B-cell-depleted T cells, or PBMCs provided the cDNA or gDNA that served as material.

Under the authors' procedure: Amplification from reference gene primers served as the basis for estimated nucleated cell counts. Profiling relied on immunoSEQ multiplex PCR, and the TCRdb table lists in-frame clones only, not all of them. V, J and clone size are taken as reported in that table, and D and trimming were inferred from the DNA itself. The sample shows about 380,000 clones, about 90% of them seen only once. The clonotype originates from a man between 40 and 49 years old with acute or convalescent COVID-19. The sequenced sample consisted of peripheral blood.

This CDR3 reads CASSFGGHSGDTQYF. The CDR3 nucleotides read TGTGCCAGCAGCTTTGGTGGACACTCAGGCGATACGCAGTATTTT. This chain uses TRBV13 with TRBJ2-3; D might be TRBD1 (5 bases). The CDR3 totals 15 residues. The germline CDR1 and CDR2 sequences are PRHDT and FYEKMQ (reference sequence). V lost 3 bases and J 6 bases, leaving 16 bases between the germline ends. Combining the CDR3 with reference TRBV13 and TRBJ2-3 gives the whole variable domain AAGVIQSPRHLIKEKRETATLKCYPIPRHDTVYWYQQGPGQDPQFLISFYEKMQSDKGSIPDRFSAQQFSDYHSELNMSSLELGDSALYFCASSFGGHSGDTQYFGPGTRLTVL.